The T cell receptor beta chain under discussion was sequenced for a study of technical replicates of blood from a handful of donors. Method: immunoSEQ multiplex PCR; TCRdb's copy keeps in-frame clones and lacks some. The sample lists approximately 70,000 clones, about nine tenths occurring once. Trimming took 3 bases from V and 2 from J, leaving 10 bases between them. Looked up from germline, CDR1 is MNHEY and CDR2 is SMNVEV (reference sequence). The CDR3 has 15 residues. The chain carries TRBV27 and TRBJ2-2; D is uncertain. The sequencing input was T cells isolated from PBMCs. This receptor was taken from a human donor in good health. The CDR3 loop is CASSLQLFNTGELFF. CDR3 sequence (DNA): TGTGCCAGCAGTTTGCAACTATTTAACACCGGGGAGCTGTTTTTT.